One T cell receptor beta chain is described in this entry. Its matching antigen is unknown. With the 5' RACE reads reprocessed, TCRdb shows one record per CDR3 protein and no DNA. Its listing shows about 260,000 distinct CDR3 sequences. This specimen belongs to a study of T cells expressing NK-cell markers. Overall study context: It was from sorted CD3+CD56+NKG2C+, CD3+CD56+NKG2C- and CD3+CD56-NKG2C+ T cells that TCR beta repertoires came.

Points from the study as a whole: The CD3+CD56-NKG2C+ fraction of a handful of donors was also led by these clonotypes. Clarity on HCMV specificity was lacking for the expanded NKG2C+ T cell clones. Of the CD8+ T cells in more than five donors, 1.0-7.0% belonged to dominant NKG2C+ clonotypes.

CDR3 length equals 15 residues. In germline, CDR1 is MNHEY, CDR2 SMNVEV (reference sequence). The receptor was derived from a man younger than 35 in good health. This chain connects TRBV27 to TRBJ2-7; the TRBD2 assignment by TCRdb is unverifiable without DNA. Specimen: blood T cells: a sorted CD56 or NKG2C T cell subset, CD4+ or CD8+ T cells, or bulk PBMC T cells (not recorded which). The CDR3 region is CASSIKAGGPYEQYF.